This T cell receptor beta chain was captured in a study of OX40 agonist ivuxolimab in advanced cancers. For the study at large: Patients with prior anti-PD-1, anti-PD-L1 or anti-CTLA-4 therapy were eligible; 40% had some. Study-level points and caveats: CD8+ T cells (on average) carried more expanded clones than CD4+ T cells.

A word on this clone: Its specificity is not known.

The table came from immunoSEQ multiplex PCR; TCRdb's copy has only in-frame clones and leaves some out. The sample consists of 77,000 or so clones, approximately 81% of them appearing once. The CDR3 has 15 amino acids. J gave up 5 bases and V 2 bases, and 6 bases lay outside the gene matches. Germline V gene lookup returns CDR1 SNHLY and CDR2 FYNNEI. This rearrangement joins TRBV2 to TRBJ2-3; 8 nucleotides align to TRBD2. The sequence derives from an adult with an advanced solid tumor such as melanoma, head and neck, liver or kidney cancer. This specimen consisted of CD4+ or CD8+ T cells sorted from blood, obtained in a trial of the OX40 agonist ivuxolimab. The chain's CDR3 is CASSEWLAGRDTQYF. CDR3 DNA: TGTGCCAGCAGTGAATGGTTAGCGGGGAGAGATACGCAGTATTTT.